The source of this TCR beta chain is a study of OX40 agonist ivuxolimab in advanced cancers. Study-level information: Head and neck, renal cell, melanoma or hepatocellular carcinoma were the cancers that dose-escalation patients had. Findings and limits, study-wide: Low normalized clonal expansion also occurred in some nonresponding patients.

Data came from immunoSEQ multiplex PCR; TCRdb stores just in-frame clones and leaves some out. The profile shows around 60,000 clones, less than 85% of them singletons. With respect to this clone: What it recognizes is unknown.

Sequenced here: CD4+ or CD8+ T cells sorted from blood, sampled in a trial of the OX40 agonist ivuxolimab. The clonotype comes from an adult with an advanced solid tumor such as melanoma, head and neck, liver or kidney cancer.

Here the CDR3 DNA reads TGTGCCAGCAGCTTACTAGCGGGGAGCACAGATACGCAGTATTTT. Amino acids: CASSLLAGSTDTQYF. The chain couples TRBV11-2 to TRBJ2-3; 9 bases match TRBD2. This CDR3 is built from 15 residues. With 2 bases clipped from V and 0 bases from J, the junction kept 0 bases outside the gene matches. Germline V gene sequence: CDR1 SGHAT, CDR2 FQNNGV.